This T cell receptor (beta chain) was retrieved from a study of blood T cells in healthy people across ages. Findings and limits, study-wide: The unknown donor CMV status may have confounded expanded clonotype changes. Fewer expanded clones and more diversity marked long-lived versus aged donors.

Those donating, healthy Caucasian individuals from Russia, were aged roughly 6 to 100. The germline V gene has CDR1 SGHVS and CDR2 FQNEAQ. The CDR3 is made up of 12 amino acids. The J segment lost 11 bases and the V segment lost 8 bases, leaving 10 bases of the junction unmatched. With a J-beta primer mix and a sample-barcoded 5' primer, a second PCR ran about 6 to 11 cycles. TCRdb fed the 5' RACE reads into MiXCR, producing one record per CDR3 protein. The data show just under 900,000 distinct CDR3 sequences, around 30% seen once. On this clonotype: Its target is not known. Possible read error: a much larger clone is one base away.

This rearrangement joins TRBV7-8 to TRBJ2-5; TRBD1 agrees at 8 bases. Specimen: blood. This TCR came from a woman older than 75 in good health. CDR3 loop: CASSGTGPRQYF. CDR3 nucleotides: TGTGCCAGCTCCGGGACAGGCCCCAGGCAGTACTTC.